This TCR beta chain came from a study of blood T cells in healthy people across ages. Study overall: Every two T cells gave about one barcoded beta molecule via template switching.

The authors ran a second PCR of roughly 7 to 11 cycles using a sample-barcoded 5' primer and a J-beta primer mix. One entry per CDR3 protein, called by TCRdb with MiXCR from the 5' RACE reads. The table lists roughly 930,000 distinct CDR3 sequences, roughly 43% of them singletons. The germline CDR1 and CDR2 sequences are SEHNR and FQNEAQ (reference sequence). The CDR3 is made up of 12 amino acids. Losses at the gene ends were 8 bases for V and 0 bases for J; bases not matched to a gene: 0. V and J are TRBV7-9 and TRBJ2-7, with 8 bases lining up with TRBD1. Sequencing was carried out using blood. The clonotype originates from a man younger than 40 in good health. CDR3 amino acids: CASDRGSYEQYF. Written as DNA, the CDR3 is TGTGCCAGCGACAGGGGCTCCTACGAGCAGTACTTC.